This T cell receptor beta chain was identified during a study of blood T cell repertoires in COVID-19. This CDR3 region has 19 residues. Germline CDR1 is LNHDA and CDR2 is SQIVND (reference sequence). The V and J ends lost 2 bases and 5 bases respectively, with 24 bases between them. Per the authors' pipeline: Nucleated cell counts were estimated from reference gene primer amplification. The repertoire was sequenced with immunoSEQ multiplex PCR; TCRdb's copy has only in-frame clones and lacks some. The V and J calls and the clone size are those of that table, but D and trimming were determined from the DNA. The repertoire holds 250,000 to 350,000 clones, with 90% as singletons.

The sequencing input was PBMCs or T cells enriched from blood (not recorded which). This chain connects TRBV19 to TRBJ1-4; D unclear. This receptor was obtained from a woman under 30 with acute COVID-19. CDR3 loop: CASSIFGGSFSSLNEKLFF. The CDR3, as DNA: TGTGCCAGTAGTATATTCGGAGGGTCGTTCTCTTCGTTAAATGAAAAACTGTTTTTT.